This note documents a single T cell receptor (beta chain) sequence. TCRdb's table, derived via immunoSEQ multiplex PCR, lists solely in-frame clones and lacks some. Of under 200,000 clones detected, 70% to 90% appear once; the ten largest clones hold approximately 7%. These data belong to a study of blood T cell repertoires in COVID-19. Across the whole study: Sites in the United States, Italy and Spain provided acute and convalescent COVID-19 samples.

V lost 5 bases, J lost 5 bases, and 6 bases stayed unmatched. Per the germline V gene, CDR1 is SEHNR and CDR2 is FQNEAQ (reference sequence). The CDR3 runs to 15 residues. The cohort comprised adults aged roughly 18 to 95 years residing in about 25 US areas. Sequencing was performed on PBMCs or T cells enriched from blood (not recorded which). This clonotype was sampled from a woman aged 45-65 years who had recovered from COVID-19. The chain is built from TRBV7-9 and TRBJ1-5, with 10 positions matching TRBD1. CDR3 loop: CASSPGQGNDQPQHF. The CDR3 region has the DNA TGTGCCAGCAGCCCGGGACAGGGGAACGATCAGCCCCAGCATTTT.